The next 8 T cell receptor beta chains were all read from a single sample in a study of T cell responses to AZD1222 COVID-19 vaccine. Generated by immunoSEQ multiplex PCR, the TCRdb table keeps only in-frame clones and is missing some. In the table there are 100,000 to 110,000 clones, approximately 89% of which are singletons. The specimen comprised peripheral blood, sampled on day 0 of MenACWY control vaccination. These receptors came from an adult in good health.

This clone was observed once. The rearrangement joins TRBV30 to TRBJ1-1; D is unresolved. Germline V gene data show CDR1 as GTSNPN and CDR2 as SVGIG (reference sequence). With 3 bases removed from V and 6 bases from J, the gap between germline ends came to 14 bases. The CDR3 spans 13 residues. DNA for the CDR3: TGTGCCTGGAGAAGGGCAGGTTTCTCTGAAGCTTTCTTT. Translation: CAWRRAGFSEAFF.

Only one count was recorded for this clone. This chain links TRBV28 with TRBJ1-4; D remains unclear. With 3 bases removed from V and 0 bases from J, the gap between germline ends came to 8 bases. Germline values: CDR1 MDHEN, CDR2 SYDVKM. The CDR3 totals 15 residues. CDR3 in DNA: TGTGCCAGCAGTTTGCCGATTGCAACTAATGAAAAACTGTTTTTT. Protein sequence: CASSLPIATNEKLFF.

The chain couples TRBV29-1 to TRBJ1-1; D is unclear. CDR3 length: 10 residues. Germline loops: CDR1 SQVTM, CDR2 ANQGSEA. V lost 8 bases and J lost 1, with 5 bases in between. CDR3 sequence reads: CSLWNTEAFF. As DNA, the CDR3 is TGCAGCCTTTGGAACACTGAAGCTTTCTTT.

V gene TRBV7-9 combines with J gene TRBJ2-3, with D possibly being TRBD1 (6 bases). The germline CDR1 and CDR2 sequences are SEHNR and FQNEAQ (reference sequence). Trimming shortened V by 3 bases and J by 3 bases, and 16 bases separated the two germline ends. This CDR3 is 16 amino acids long. CDR3 sequence reads: CASSFVTGPLTDTQYF. The CDR3 DNA reads TGTGCCAGCAGCTTCGTCACAGGGCCTTTAACAGATACGCAGTATTTT.

V gene TRBV19 combines with J gene TRBJ1-1; D gene ambiguous. The CDR3 extends over 17 amino acids. CDR1 LNHDA and CDR2 SQIVND come from the germline V gene (reference sequence). V shed 4 bases and J shed 1 base, with 19 bases lying between them. CDR3 residues: CASSNAPWRVKNTEAFF. The CDR3 DNA reads TGTGCCAGTAGTAATGCCCCTTGGCGGGTAAAGAACACTGAAGCTTTCTTT.

The genes are TRBV11-2 and TRBJ1-3, with a weak D call TRBD1 (5 bases). Germline V CDR1 and CDR2: SGHAT, FQNNGV. Trimming took off 2 bases at V and 2 bases at J, with 13 bases between the two ends. The CDR3 consists of 16 residues. The CDR3, as DNA: TGTGCCAGCAGCTTAAAAGGGACCCGTACTGGAAACACCATATATTTT. This sequence encodes CASSLKGTRTGNTIYF. The complete variable domain, with remaining parts taken from reference TRBV11-2 and TRBJ1-3, reads EAGVAQSPRYKIIEKRQSVAFWCNPISGHATLYWYQQILGQGPKLLIQFQNNGVVDDSQLPKDRFSAERLKGVDSTLKIQPAKLEDSAVYLCASSLKGTRTGNTIYFGEGSWLTVV.

The genes are TRBV10-3 and TRBJ1-3; no reliable D call. There are 12 residues in the CDR3. CDR1 and CDR2 (germline): ENHRY, SYGVKD. V lost 7 bases and J 2 bases, leaving 6 bases between the germline ends. CDR3 DNA: TGTGCCATCATTGGGGCTGGAAACACCATATATTTT. This codes for CAIIGAGNTIYF.

The chain recombines TRBV9 with TRBJ2-2, with D maybe TRBD2 (6 bases). Trimming stripped 3 bases from V and 0 bases from J, with 12 bases between. The CDR3 extends over 16 amino acids. Germline V gives CDR1 SGDLS, CDR2 YYNGEE. The CDR3 DNA sequence: TGTGCCAGCAGCGCCCGGGACTCCACGAACACCGGGGAGCTGTTTTTT. Translating it yields CASSARDSTNTGELFF.